What follows describes a single TCR beta chain. Its target is not known. The protocol was immunoSEQ multiplex PCR, while the TCRdb copy is restricted to in-frame clones and leaves out a portion. The sample has 95,000 to 150,000 clones; approximately 92% are singletons. The CDR3 extends over 12 amino acids. Looked up from germline, CDR1 is MNHNY and CDR2 is SVGAGI (reference sequence). V lost 2 bases and J 9 bases, leaving 5 bases between the germline ends. This entry is derived from a study of OX40 agonist ivuxolimab in advanced cancers. At baseline, cycle 4 day 1, and cycle 7 day 1, blood was sampled. Study-wide results and caveats: Some of the lowest clonal expansion was seen in partial responders at 0.1-3.0 mg/kg. Blood T cells, both CD4+ and CD8+, expanded clonally by week 6 at 0.1 to 3.0 mg/kg.

The sequencing used CD4+ or CD8+ T cells sorted from blood, collected in a trial of the OX40 agonist ivuxolimab. This receptor was taken from an adult with an advanced solid tumor such as melanoma, head and neck, liver or kidney cancer. J is TRBJ1-6 and V is TRBV6-6; D is uncertain. The CDR3 sequence is CASSYAGSPLHF. CDR3 bases: TGTGCCAGCAGTTACGCGGGTTCACCCCTCCACTTT.